The clone carrying this T cell receptor (beta chain) was detected only once. Its target is not known. This specimen comes from a study of long-term antiretroviral therapy in people with HIV. This CDR3 region has 15 residues. Germline CDR1 reads LNHDA; CDR2 reads SQIVND (reference sequence). The junction had 2 bases not matched to a gene; V was cut back by 3 bases and J by 1 base. Sequencing relied on immunoSEQ assay v3.0, run at survey level. Using immunoSEQ multiplex PCR, the repertoire was profiled, and TCRdb retains in-frame clones only, with some absent. This sample has tens of thousands of clones, with roughly 96% found just once. General observations from the study: Within the repertoire, clones expanded before ART were dominant at all time points. Whereas controls had wider CDR3 length ranges, HIV repertoires had narrower ones. The ART regimens used between the mid-2000s and the late 2010s may be less effective than current ones.

Every specimen provided about 0.9-11 million cryopreserved PBMC before DNA extraction took place. This TCR was sampled from a woman aged 45-65 years with HIV. V is TRBV19 and J is TRBJ2-1, with TRBD2 matching 8 bases. Sequencing was performed on unsorted PBMCs, taken 3.7 years after starting antiretroviral therapy. For the CDR3, the DNA is TGTGCCAGTAGTATTAGCGGGGAGTCCTACAATGAGCAGTTCTTC. Residues: CASSISGESYNEQFF.